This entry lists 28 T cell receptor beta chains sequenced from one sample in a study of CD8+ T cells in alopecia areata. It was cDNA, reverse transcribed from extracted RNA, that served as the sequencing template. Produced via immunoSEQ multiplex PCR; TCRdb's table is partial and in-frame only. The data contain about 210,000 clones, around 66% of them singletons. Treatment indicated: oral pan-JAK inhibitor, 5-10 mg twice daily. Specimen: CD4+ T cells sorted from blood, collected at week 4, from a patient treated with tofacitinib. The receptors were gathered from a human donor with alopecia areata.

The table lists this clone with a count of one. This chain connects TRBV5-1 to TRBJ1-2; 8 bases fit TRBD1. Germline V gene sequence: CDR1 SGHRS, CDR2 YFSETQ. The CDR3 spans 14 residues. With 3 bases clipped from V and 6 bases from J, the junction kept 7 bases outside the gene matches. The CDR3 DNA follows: TGCGCCAGCAGCTCCACGACAGGGGTTGATGGCTACACCTTC. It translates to CASSSTTGVDGYTF. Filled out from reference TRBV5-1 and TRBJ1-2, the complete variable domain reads KAGVTQTPRYLIKTRGQQVTLSCSPISGHRSVSWYQQTPGQGLQFLFEYFSETQRNKGNFPGRFSGRQFSNSRSEMNVSTLELGDSALYLCASSSTTGVDGYTFGSGTRLTVV.

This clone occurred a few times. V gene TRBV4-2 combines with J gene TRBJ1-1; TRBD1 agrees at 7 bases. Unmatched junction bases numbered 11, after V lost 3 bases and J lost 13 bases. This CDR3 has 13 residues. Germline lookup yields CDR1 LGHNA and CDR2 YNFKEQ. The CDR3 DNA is TGTGCCAGCAGCCACGAGGGACAGCCAAGAGGTTTCTTT. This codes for CASSHEGQPRGFF.

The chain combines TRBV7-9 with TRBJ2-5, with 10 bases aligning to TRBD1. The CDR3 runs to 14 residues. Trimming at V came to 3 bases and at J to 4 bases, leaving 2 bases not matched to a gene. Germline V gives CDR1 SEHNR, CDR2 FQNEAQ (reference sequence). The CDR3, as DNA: TGTGCCAGCAGCTTGACAGGGGGCGTAGAGACCCAGTACTTC. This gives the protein CASSLTGGVETQYF.

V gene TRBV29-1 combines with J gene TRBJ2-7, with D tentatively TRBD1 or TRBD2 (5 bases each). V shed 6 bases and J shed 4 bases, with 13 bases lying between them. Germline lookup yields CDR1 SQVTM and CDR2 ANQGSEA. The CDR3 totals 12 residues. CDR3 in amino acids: CSVGVTAYEQYF. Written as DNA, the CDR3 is TGCAGCGTGGGGGTGACAGCATACGAGCAGTACTTC.

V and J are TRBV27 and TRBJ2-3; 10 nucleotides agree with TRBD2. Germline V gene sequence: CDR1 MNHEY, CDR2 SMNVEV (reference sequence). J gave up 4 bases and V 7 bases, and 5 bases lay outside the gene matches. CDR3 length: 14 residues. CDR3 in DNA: TGTGCCAGCAATCCTAGCGGGGGTTCAGATACGCAGTATTTT. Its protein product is CASNPSGGSDTQYF.

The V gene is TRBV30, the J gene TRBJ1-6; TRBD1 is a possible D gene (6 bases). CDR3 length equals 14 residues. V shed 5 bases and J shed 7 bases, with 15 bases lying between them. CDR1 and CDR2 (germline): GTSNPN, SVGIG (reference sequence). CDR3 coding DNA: TGTGCCTGGGGCCTCGGACAGTTAAATTCACCCCTCCACTTT. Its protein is CAWGLGQLNSPLHF.

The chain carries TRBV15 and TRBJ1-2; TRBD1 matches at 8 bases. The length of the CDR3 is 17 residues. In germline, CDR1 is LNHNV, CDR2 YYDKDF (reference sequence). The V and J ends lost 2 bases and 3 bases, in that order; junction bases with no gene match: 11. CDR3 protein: CATSRYEATGADYGYTF. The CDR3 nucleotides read TGTGCCACCAGCAGATACGAAGCGACAGGGGCTGACTATGGCTACACCTTC.

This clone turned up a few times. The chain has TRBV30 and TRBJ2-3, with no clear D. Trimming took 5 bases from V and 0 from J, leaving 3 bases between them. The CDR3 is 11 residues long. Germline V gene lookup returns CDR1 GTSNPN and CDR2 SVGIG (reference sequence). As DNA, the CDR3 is TGTGCCTGGGCTAGCACAGATACGCAGTATTTT. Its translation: CAWASTDTQYF.

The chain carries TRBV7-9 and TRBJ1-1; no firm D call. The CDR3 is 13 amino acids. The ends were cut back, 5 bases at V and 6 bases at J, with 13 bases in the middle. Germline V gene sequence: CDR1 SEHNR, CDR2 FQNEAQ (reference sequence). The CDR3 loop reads CASSLNTDAEAFF. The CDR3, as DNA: TGTGCCAGCAGCCTAAATACTGACGCTGAAGCTTTCTTT.

CDR3 bases: TGTGCCAGCAGCTACTCGCGGGGGAACTTAGGCGGAACAGATACGCAGTATTTT. Amino acids: CASSYSRGNLGGTDTQYF. The genes are TRBV7-9 and TRBJ2-3; the match to TRBD2 covers 7 bases. Germline V gene lookup returns CDR1 SEHNR and CDR2 FQNEAQ (reference sequence). With V trimmed by 4 bases and J by 3 bases, 16 bases remained unmatched. The CDR3 contains 18 residues. Based on the CDR3 plus reference TRBV7-9 and TRBJ2-3, the full variable domain is DTGVSQNPRHKITKRGQNVTFRCDPISEHNRLYWYRQTLGQGPEFLTYFQNEAQLEKSRLLSDRFSAERPKGSFSTLEIQRTEQGDSAMYLCASSYSRGNLGGTDTQYFGPGTRLTVL.

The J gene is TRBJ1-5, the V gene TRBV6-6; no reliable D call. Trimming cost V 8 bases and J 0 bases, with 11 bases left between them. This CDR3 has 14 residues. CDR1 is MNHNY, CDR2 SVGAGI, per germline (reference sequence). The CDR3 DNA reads TGTGCCAGCCTCTCGGACGGTAGCAATCAGCCCCAGCATTTT. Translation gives CASLSDGSNQPQHF.

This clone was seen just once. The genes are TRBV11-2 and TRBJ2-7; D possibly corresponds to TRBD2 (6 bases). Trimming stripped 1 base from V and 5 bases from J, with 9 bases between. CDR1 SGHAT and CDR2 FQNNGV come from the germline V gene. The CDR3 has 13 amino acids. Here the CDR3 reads CASSLAGVHEQYF. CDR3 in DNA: TGTGCCAGCAGCTTAGCGGGGGTCCACGAGCAGTACTTC.

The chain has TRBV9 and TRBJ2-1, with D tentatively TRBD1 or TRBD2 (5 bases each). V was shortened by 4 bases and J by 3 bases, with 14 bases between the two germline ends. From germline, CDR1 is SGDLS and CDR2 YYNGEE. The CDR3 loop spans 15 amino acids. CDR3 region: CASSQEGQLYNEQFF. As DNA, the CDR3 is TGTGCCAGCAGCCAAGAGGGGCAGCTCTACAATGAGCAGTTCTTC.

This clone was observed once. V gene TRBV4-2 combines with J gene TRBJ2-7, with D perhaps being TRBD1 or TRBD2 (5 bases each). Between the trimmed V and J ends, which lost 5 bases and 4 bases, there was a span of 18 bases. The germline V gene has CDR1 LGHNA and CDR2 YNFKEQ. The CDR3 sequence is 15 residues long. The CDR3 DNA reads TGTGCCAGCAGCTTTCAAACGGGACCACCTTACGAGCAGTACTTC. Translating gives CASSFQTGPPYEQYF.

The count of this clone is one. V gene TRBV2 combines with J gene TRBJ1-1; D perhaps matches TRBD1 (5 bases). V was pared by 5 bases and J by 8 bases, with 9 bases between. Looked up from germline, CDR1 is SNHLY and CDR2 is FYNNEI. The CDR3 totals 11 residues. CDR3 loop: CASSQTAEAFF. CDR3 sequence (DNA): TGTGCCAGCAGTCAGACAGCCGAAGCTTTCTTT. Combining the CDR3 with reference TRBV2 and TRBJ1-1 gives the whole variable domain EPEVTQTPSHQVTQMGQEVILRCVPISNHLYFYWYRQILGQKVEFLVSFYNNEISEKSEIFDDQFSVERPDGSNFTLKIRSTKLEDSAMYFCASSQTAEAFFGQGTRLTVV.

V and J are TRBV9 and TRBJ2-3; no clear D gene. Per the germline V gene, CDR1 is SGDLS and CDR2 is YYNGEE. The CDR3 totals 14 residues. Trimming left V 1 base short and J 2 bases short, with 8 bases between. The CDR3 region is CASSVSSYTDTQYF. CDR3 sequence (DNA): TGTGCCAGCAGCGTAAGTAGCTACACAGATACGCAGTATTTT.

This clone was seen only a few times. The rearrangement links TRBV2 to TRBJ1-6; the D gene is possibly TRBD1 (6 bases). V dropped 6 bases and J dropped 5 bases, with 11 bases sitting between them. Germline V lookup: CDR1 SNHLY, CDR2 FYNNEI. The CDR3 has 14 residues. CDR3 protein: CASRGDTDNSPLHF. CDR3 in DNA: TGTGCCAGCAGAGGGGACACAGATAATTCACCCCTCCACTTT.

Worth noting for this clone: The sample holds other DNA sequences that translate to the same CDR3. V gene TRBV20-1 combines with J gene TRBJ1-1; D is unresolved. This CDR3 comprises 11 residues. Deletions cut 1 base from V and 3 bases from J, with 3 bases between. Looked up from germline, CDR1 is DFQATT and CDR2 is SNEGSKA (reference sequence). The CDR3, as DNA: TGCAGTGCTAGAGCTGACACTGAAGCTTTCTTT. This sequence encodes CSARADTEAFF.

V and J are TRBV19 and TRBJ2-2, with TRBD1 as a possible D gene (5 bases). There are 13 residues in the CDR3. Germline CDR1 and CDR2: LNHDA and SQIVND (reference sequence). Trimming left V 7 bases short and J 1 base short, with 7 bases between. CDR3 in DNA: TGTGCCAGTACAGGGATGAACACCGGGGAGCTGTTTTTT. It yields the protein CASTGMNTGELFF.

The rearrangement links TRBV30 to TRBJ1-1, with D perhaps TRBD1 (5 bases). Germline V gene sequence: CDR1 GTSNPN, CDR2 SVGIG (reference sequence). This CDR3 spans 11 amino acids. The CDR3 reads CAAGRATEAFF. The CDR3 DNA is TGTGCGGCGGGCAGGGCCACTGAAGCTTTCTTT.

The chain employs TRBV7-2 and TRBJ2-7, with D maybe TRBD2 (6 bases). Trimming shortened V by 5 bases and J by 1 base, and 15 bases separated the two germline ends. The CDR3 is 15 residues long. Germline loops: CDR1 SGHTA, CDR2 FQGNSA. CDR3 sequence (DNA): TGTGCCAGCAGCGCCATCAGAGGAGGGTCCTACGAGCAGTACTTC. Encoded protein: CASSAIRGGSYEQYF.

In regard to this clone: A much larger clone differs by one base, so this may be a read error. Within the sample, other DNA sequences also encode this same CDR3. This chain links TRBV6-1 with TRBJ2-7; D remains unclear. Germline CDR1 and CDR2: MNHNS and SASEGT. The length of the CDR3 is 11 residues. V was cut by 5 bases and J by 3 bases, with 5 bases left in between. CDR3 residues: CASSLYYEQYF. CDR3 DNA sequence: TGTGCCAGCAGTTTATACTACGAGCAGTACTTC.

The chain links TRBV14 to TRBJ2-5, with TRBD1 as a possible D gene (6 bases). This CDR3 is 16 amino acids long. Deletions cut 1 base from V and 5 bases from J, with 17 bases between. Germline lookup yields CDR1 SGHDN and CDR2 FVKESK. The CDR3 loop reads CASSQVLGAWQETQYF. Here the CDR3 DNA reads TGTGCCAGCAGCCAAGTGTTGGGGGCTTGGCAGGAGACCCAGTACTTC.

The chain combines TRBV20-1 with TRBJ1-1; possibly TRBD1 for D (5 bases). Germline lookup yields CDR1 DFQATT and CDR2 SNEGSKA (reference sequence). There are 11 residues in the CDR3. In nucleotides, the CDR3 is TGCAGCGCTGTCAGGGACACTGAAGCTTTCTTT. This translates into CSAVRDTEAFF.

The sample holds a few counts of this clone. CDR3 residues: CASTQPAGNEQFF. CDR3 in DNA: TGTGCCAGCACTCAACCGGCAGGCAATGAGCAGTTCTTC. The gene calls are TRBV6-6 and TRBJ2-1; D not certain. There are 13 residues in the CDR3. Germline CDR1 is MNHNY and CDR2 is SVGAGI (reference sequence). Trimming cost V 7 bases and J 6 bases, with 13 bases left between them.

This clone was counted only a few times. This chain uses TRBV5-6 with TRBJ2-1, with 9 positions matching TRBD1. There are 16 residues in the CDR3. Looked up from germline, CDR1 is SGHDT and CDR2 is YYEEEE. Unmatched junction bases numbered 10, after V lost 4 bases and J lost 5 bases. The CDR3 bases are TGTGCCAGCAGCGCCCCACAGGGGGCGCAAAACAATGAGCAGTTCTTC. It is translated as CASSAPQGAQNNEQFF.

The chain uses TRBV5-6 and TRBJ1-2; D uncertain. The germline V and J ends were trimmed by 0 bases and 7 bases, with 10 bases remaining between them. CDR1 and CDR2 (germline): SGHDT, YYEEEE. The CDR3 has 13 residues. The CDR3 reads CASSLASSSGYTF. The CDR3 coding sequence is TGTGCCAGCAGCTTGGCGTCTTCCAGTGGCTACACCTTC.

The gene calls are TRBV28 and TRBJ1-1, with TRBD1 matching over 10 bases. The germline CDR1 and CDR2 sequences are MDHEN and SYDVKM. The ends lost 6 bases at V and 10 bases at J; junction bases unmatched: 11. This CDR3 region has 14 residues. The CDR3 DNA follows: TGTGCCAGCAGCTCGGGACAGGGGATTAAAGGAGCTTTCTTT. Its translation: CASSSGQGIKGAFF.